The sequence of this TCR beta chain was determined in a study of T-cell memory formation after mild COVID-19. MiXCR was run by TCRdb on the 5' RACE reads, yielding one entry per CDR3 protein. Among fewer than 150,000 distinct CDR3 sequences listed, 5% to 6.5% were seen once. This CDR3 is built from 13 residues. The ends were cut back, 1 base at V and 5 bases at J, with 6 bases in the middle. This TCR was sampled from an adult woman who had mild COVID-19 (a few samples of this study predate the infection). Cell type and time point are not known. The material sequenced was PBMCs or a T cell subset sorted from them (not recorded which). The V gene is TRBV12-3 or TRBV12-4, the J gene TRBJ1-5, with D unclear. The CDR3 coding sequence is TGTGCCAGCAGTTTAGGGGCTGATCAGCCCCAGCATTTT. Translating gives CASSLGADQPQHF.